This T cell receptor beta chain emerged from a study of metastatic and nonmetastatic thyroid tumors. Regarding the study as a whole: Malignant thyroid tumors reportedly had TCR beta diversity that was significantly higher than in benign nodules, in blood and tumor.

Trimming stripped 3 bases from V and 4 bases from J, with 16 bases between. This CDR3 has 15 residues. Germline V gene sequence: CDR1 DFQATT, CDR2 SNEGSKA (reference sequence). Nobody among the patients had been given any treatment before thyroid surgery. Via MiXCR, TCRdb re-called the PCR reads. The sample carries 25,000 or so clones, 16% recorded once. This clone was seen a few times. Antigen unknown. It may be a read error: a sequence one base away is much more abundant. The sample has other DNA sequences that encode this CDR3 too. The sequenced sample consisted of blood. The chain combines TRBV20-1 with TRBJ1-5; a weak D match, TRBD1 (6 bases). This clonotype originated in a male donor with papillary thyroid cancer or a benign thyroid nodule (not recorded which). Some clones in this sample may be carry-over from other donors' samples. Here the CDR3 reads CSARDRGRANQPQHF. The CDR3, as DNA: TGCAGTGCTAGGGATCGGGGGCGGGCGAATCAGCCCCAGCATTTT.